This passage covers 5 T cell receptor beta chains from one sample sequenced in a study of STAT5B mutations in CD4+ large granular lymphocyte leukemia. The method was immunoSEQ multiplex PCR; TCRdb's version includes in-frame clones alone and lacks a portion of them. The sample records 30,000 to 40,000 clones, roughly 85% being singletons. The sample was CD4+ T cells from blood buffy coats. All receptors derive from a human donor in good health.

V gene TRBV9 combines with J gene TRBJ2-1, with TRBD2 matching over 14 bases. V lost 5 bases, J lost 10 bases, and 8 bases stayed unmatched. Germline V lookup: CDR1 SGDLS, CDR2 YYNGEE. The CDR3 is 15 residues long. CDR3 bases: TGTGCCAGCAGTGTGGGACTAGCGGGGGCAGGCGAGCAGTTCTTC. As protein: CASSVGLAGAGEQFF.

The chain employs TRBV11-3 and TRBJ1-6; a weak D match, TRBD1 (6 bases). Germline V gene lookup returns CDR1 SGHNT and CDR2 YENEEA. Trimming took 5 bases from V and 9 from J, leaving 14 bases between them. The CDR3 sequence is 14 residues long. CDR3 loop: CASSPRGATSPLHF. The CDR3 coding sequence is TGTGCCAGCAGCCCTAGGGGGGCGACTTCACCCCTCCACTTT.

The rearrangement joins TRBV19 to TRBJ1-2; maybe TRBD1 (5 bases). The CDR3 has 14 residues. The V and J ends lost 2 bases and 3 bases respectively, with 10 bases between them. CDR1 is LNHDA and CDR2 is SQIVND in the germline V gene (reference sequence). Written as DNA, the CDR3 is TGTGCCAGTAGTATAACGGGGGTCCACTATGGCTACACCTTC. Translating it yields CASSITGVHYGYTF.

This chain uses TRBV5-5 with TRBJ2-7; D is uncertain. The CDR3 spans 13 residues. Trimming took off 4 bases at V and 3 bases at J, with 11 bases between the two ends. Germline assignment: CDR1 SGHKS and CDR2 YYEKEE (reference sequence). The chain's CDR3 is CASSNWASYEQYF. CDR3 bases: TGTGCCAGCAGCAATTGGGCCAGCTACGAGCAGTACTTC.

This clone appeared a single time. The CDR3 here is CASSSGQGAYGYTF. The CDR3 nucleotides read TGTGCCAGCAGCTCCGGACAGGGGGCTTATGGCTACACCTTC. The chain carries TRBV7-8 and TRBJ1-2; 11 nucleotides agree with TRBD1. Germline V gene lookup returns CDR1 SGHVS and CDR2 FQNEAQ. V lost 4 bases, J lost 5 bases, and 3 bases stayed unmatched. The CDR3 sequence is 14 residues long.